This TCR beta chain appears in the sequencing data of a study of T cell clonotyping in hematopoietic cell transplantation. Overall study context: Recipients' pretransplant samples followed cytoreduction.

Data came from immunoSEQ multiplex PCR; TCRdb stores just in-frame clones and leaves some out. Here the sample spans over 25,000 clones, more than 65% being singletons. Stated time point: recipient sample about 28 days before transplant, after cytoreduction. Sequences were derived from peripheral blood mononuclear cells, sampled before stem cell transplant. The TCR comes from a woman aged 55-75 years with acute myeloid leukemia. Some clones in this sample may be carry-over from other donors' samples.

The CDR3 DNA reads as TGCGCCAGCAGCCAGTTCCGGCGGGACGAGCAGTACTTC. Translating it yields CASSQFRRDEQYF. The V call is TRBV4-3, the J call TRBJ2-7; D may be TRBD2 (5 bases). The CDR3 length is 13 residues. Germline assignment: CDR1 LGHNA and CDR2 YSLEER. V was pared by 3 bases and J by 5 bases, with 11 bases between.